The 5 T cell receptor beta chains presented below share a single source sample, sequenced in a study of blood T cell repertoires in COVID-19. Here immunoSEQ multiplex PCR was the method, and the copy in TCRdb shows in-frame clones only, minus some. The table lists over 15,000 clones, less than 90% of them singletons. Sample: peripheral blood. The receptors stem from a man in his sixties with acute or convalescent COVID-19.

The rearrangement joins TRBV19 to TRBJ2-5, with 7 nucleotides matching TRBD2. With V trimmed by 1 base and J by 4 bases, 15 bases remained unmatched. The germline V gene has CDR1 LNHDA and CDR2 SQIVND (reference sequence). This CDR3 contains 18 residues. This CDR3 reads CASSIGTGGDTYGETQYF. In DNA, the CDR3 is TGTGCCAGTAGTATAGGCACGGGGGGTGATACTTACGGAGAGACCCAGTACTTC.

This chain links TRBV10-1 with TRBJ2-7; TRBD2 agrees at 8 bases. The CDR3 sequence is 13 residues long. The V gene end was trimmed by 6 bases and the J gene end by 5 bases; junction bases not matched to a gene: 6. Germline CDR1 is WNHNN and CDR2 is SYGVQD (reference sequence). The CDR3 loop reads CASSPGTSNEQYF. The CDR3 DNA reads as TGCGCCAGCAGCCCCGGGACTAGTAACGAGCAGTACTTC.

The rearrangement joins TRBV3-1 (or the pseudogene TRBV3-2) to TRBJ1-6; 8 positions agree with TRBD1. Per germline, CDR1 LGHDT and CDR2 YNNKEL (reference sequence). Trimming took 4 bases from V and 8 from J; bases not matched to a gene: 7. This CDR3 contains 15 residues. The CDR3 DNA follows: TGTGCCAGCAGCCCGAGACAGGGGTTGGATTCACCCCTCCACTTT. Its protein is CASSPRQGLDSPLHF.

The chain is built from TRBV20-1 and TRBJ2-3, with 16 bases aligning to TRBD2. CDR3 size: 20 residues. Trimming took 3 bases from V and 6 from J; bases not matched to a gene: 18. Germline values: CDR1 DFQATT, CDR2 SNEGSKA (reference sequence). The CDR3 here is CSASGARGLAGGGVLDTQYF. The DNA of the CDR3 is TGCAGTGCTAGTGGGGCCAGGGGACTAGCGGGAGGGGGGGTATTGGATACGCAGTATTTT.

This clone was detected once. This rearrangement joins TRBV28 to TRBJ1-1; TRBD1 agrees at 7 bases. The CDR3 runs 14 residues. Germline V gene data show CDR1 as MDHEN and CDR2 as SYDVKM. Trimming at V came to 7 bases and at J to 4 bases, leaving 9 bases not matched to a gene. The CDR3 nucleotides are TGTGCCAGCAAACAGACAGGGTTTATCACTGAAGCTTTCTTT. It translates to CASKQTGFITEAFF. The whole variable domain, filled in from reference TRBV28 and TRBJ1-1, reads DVKVTQSSRYLVKRTGEKVFLECVQDMDHENMFWYRQDPGLGLRLIYFSYDVKMKEKGDIPEGYSVSREKKERFSLILESASTNQTSMYLCASKQTGFITEAFFGQGTRLTVV.